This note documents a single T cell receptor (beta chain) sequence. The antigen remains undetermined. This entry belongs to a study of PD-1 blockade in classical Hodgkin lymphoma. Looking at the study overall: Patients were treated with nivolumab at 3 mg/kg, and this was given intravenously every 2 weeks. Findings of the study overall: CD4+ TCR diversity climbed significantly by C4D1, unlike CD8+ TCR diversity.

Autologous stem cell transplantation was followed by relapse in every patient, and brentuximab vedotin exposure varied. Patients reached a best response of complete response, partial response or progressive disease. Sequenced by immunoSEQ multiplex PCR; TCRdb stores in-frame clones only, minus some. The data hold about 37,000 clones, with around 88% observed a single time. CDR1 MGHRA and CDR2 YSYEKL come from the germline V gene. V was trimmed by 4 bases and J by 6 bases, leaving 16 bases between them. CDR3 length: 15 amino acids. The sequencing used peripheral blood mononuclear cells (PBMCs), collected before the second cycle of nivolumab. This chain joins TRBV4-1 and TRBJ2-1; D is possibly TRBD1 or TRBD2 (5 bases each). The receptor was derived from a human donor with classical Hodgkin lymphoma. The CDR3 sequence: CASSLPAHGGNEQFF. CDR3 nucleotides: TGCGCCAGCAGCCTCCCTGCTCATGGGGGCAATGAGCAGTTCTTC.